The 15 T cell receptor beta chains given below trace back to one sample, sequenced in a study of shared clonotypes between healthy human individuals. Using immunoSEQ multiplex PCR, the repertoire was profiled, and TCRdb retains in-frame clones only, with some absent. The table has millions of clones, about 92% seen once; the top ten hold about 0.39%. The specimen was naive CD4+ T cells from PBMCs. Subset reported: CD45RA+ positively selected. These TCRs come from a man in his late teens or twenties in good health. Some clones in this sample may be carry-over from other donors' samples.

Only one count was recorded for this clone. CDR3: CASSLGTGGVGAYEQYF. For the CDR3, the DNA is TGTGCCAGCAGTTTAGGGACAGGGGGCGTTGGGGCCTACGAGCAGTACTTC. The chain couples TRBV28 to TRBJ2-7; 12 positions agree with TRBD1. The trim removed 2 bases at V and 2 bases at J, leaving 7 bases unmatched. Germline-derived CDR1 and CDR2 are MDHEN and SYDVKM. This CDR3 is 17 amino acids long.

CDR3 nucleotides: TGCGCCAGCAATCAGGGGGCGCGGGATGGCTACACCTTC. Translation gives CASNQGARDGYTF. The chain joins TRBV5-1 to TRBJ1-2, with 8 bases identical to TRBD1. Germline V gene sequence: CDR1 SGHRS, CDR2 YFSETQ. This CDR3 is built from 13 residues. V trimming: 6 bases; J trimming: 6 bases; junction bases outside the gene matches: 7.

The V call is TRBV18, the J call TRBJ2-1; 11 nucleotides line up with TRBD2. Germline CDR1 and CDR2: KGHSH and LQKENI. This CDR3 has 15 residues. With 6 bases clipped from V and 4 bases from J, the junction kept 5 bases outside the gene matches. CDR3 in DNA: TGTGCCAGCTCGCGACTAGCGGGGCCTTACAATGAGCAGTTCTTC. Translation: CASSRLAGPYNEQFF.

The rearrangement links TRBV7-9 to TRBJ2-2; D remains ambiguous. Trimming removed 1 base at V and 6 bases at J, with 9 bases between. Germline assignment: CDR1 SEHNR and CDR2 FQNEAQ (reference sequence). This CDR3 contains 14 residues. The CDR3 loop reads CASSLVSLPGELFF. CDR3 DNA: TGTGCCAGCAGCTTAGTTAGTTTACCCGGGGAGCTGTTTTTT.

The chain uses TRBV7-2 and TRBJ2-3, with D possibly being TRBD2 (6 bases). Trimming left V 5 bases short and J 2 bases short, with 11 bases between. The germline CDR1 and CDR2 sequences are SGHTA and FQGNSA. This CDR3 is 14 amino acids long. The CDR3 sequence is CASSRGLFTDTQYF. The CDR3 nucleotides read TGTGCCAGCAGCCGGGGACTGTTCACAGATACGCAGTATTTT.

This clone was recorded a few times. The chain employs TRBV19 and TRBJ1-1; D remains unclear. The V and J ends lost 1 base and 10 bases respectively, with 7 bases between them. CDR1 and CDR2 from the germline V gene are LNHDA and SQIVND (reference sequence). This CDR3 region has 11 residues. CDR3 in DNA: TGTGCCAGTAGTATAGCGGCTCTAGCTTTCTTT. Translation gives CASSIAALAFF.

The J gene is TRBJ2-7, the V gene TRBV5-6; 7 nucleotides match TRBD1. The CDR3 contains 14 residues. The V gene's germline CDR1 is SGHDT and CDR2 YYEEEE. The J segment lost 2 bases and the V segment lost 3 bases, leaving 5 bases of the junction unmatched. The CDR3 region is CASSSATGPYEQYF. The CDR3 bases are TGTGCCAGCAGCTCAGCGACAGGGCCCTACGAGCAGTACTTC.

This clone came up once. The chain combines TRBV5-1 with TRBJ1-6; D is undetermined. CDR3 size: 14 residues. CDR1 and CDR2 (germline): SGHRS, YFSETQ. V lost 0 bases to trimming and J lost 10 bases, with 11 bases between them. The DNA for the CDR3 is TGCGCCAGCAGCTTGGAGGACGGGTACTCACCCCTCCACTTT. Translating it yields CASSLEDGYSPLHF.

The chain couples TRBV30 to TRBJ2-2; D is ambiguous. The germline gives CDR1 GTSNPN, CDR2 SVGIG (reference sequence). V was cut by 0 bases and J by 0 bases, with 17 bases left in between. This CDR3 has 18 residues. In DNA form, the CDR3 reads TGTGCCTGGAGTGTACGTTCGGCAGGCAAGTCGAACACCGGGGAGCTGTTTTTT. Protein: CAWSVRSAGKSNTGELFF.

This clone was counted a single time. This chain connects TRBV10-3 to TRBJ2-5; the D gene is possibly TRBD1 (6 bases). The V gene lost 4 bases and the J gene lost 3 bases, with 15 bases spanning the gap. Germline-derived CDR1 and CDR2 are ENHRY and SYGVKD. This CDR3 region has 15 residues. CDR3 coding DNA: TGTGCCATCAGTGTAGGACAGACCTACAAAGAGACCCAGTACTTC. As protein: CAISVGQTYKETQYF.

This chain connects TRBV5-1 to TRBJ2-3; perhaps TRBD1 as D (6 bases). Trimming took 2 bases from V and 9 from J, leaving 13 bases between them. This CDR3 is built from 13 residues. The germline V gene has CDR1 SGHRS and CDR2 YFSETQ. CDR3 region: CASSLWTVRTQYF. The CDR3 DNA sequence: TGCGCCAGCAGCTTATGGACAGTTCGCACGCAGTATTTT. Drawing the rest from reference TRBV5-1 and TRBJ2-3, the complete variable domain is KAGVTQTPRYLIKTRGQQVTLSCSPISGHRSVSWYQQTPGQGLQFLFEYFSETQRNKGNFPGRFSGRQFSNSRSEMNVSTLELGDSALYLCASSLWTVRTQYFGPGTRLTVL.

The rearrangement joins TRBV7-3 to TRBJ2-2, with 7 positions matching TRBD1. V gave up 5 bases and J gave up 2 bases; unmatched junction bases: 8. The CDR3 extends over 16 amino acids. In germline, CDR1 is SGHTA, CDR2 FQGTGA. CDR3 sequence reads: CASSPSGTANTGELFF. The CDR3 DNA reads TGTGCCAGCAGCCCCTCCGGGACAGCAAACACCGGGGAGCTGTTTTTT. The entire variable domain, with the rest obtained from reference TRBV7-3 and TRBJ2-2, is as follows: GAGVSQTPSNKVTEKGKYVELRCDPISGHTALYWYRQSLGQGPEFLIYFQGTGAADDSGLPNDRFFAVRPEGSVSTLKIQRTERGDSAVYLCASSPSGTANTGELFFGEGSRLTVL.

This rearrangement joins TRBV28 to TRBJ2-1; 10 bases are a match to TRBD2. CDR1 is MDHEN, CDR2 SYDVKM, per germline. The CDR3 runs to 16 residues. The junction had 6 bases not matched to a gene; V was cut back by 2 bases and J by 5 bases. The DNA of the CDR3 is TGTGCCAGCAGTTTAGCCGGGACTAGCGAACACAATGAGCAGTTCTTC. Translation: CASSLAGTSEHNEQFF.

The V and J genes are TRBV4-3 and TRBJ2-5; 9 bases are a match to TRBD2. Matching the DNA end better, TRBJ2-7 makes the J call doubtful. The CDR3 consists of 17 residues. CDR1 and CDR2 from the germline V gene are LGHNA and YSLEER. The CDR3 DNA reads as TGCGCCAGCAGCCCCTATCTAGCGGGAACGGATTCCTACGAGCAGTACTTC. It translates to CASSPYLAGTDSYEQYF.

The gene calls are TRBV27 and TRBJ1-4; TRBD1 is a possible D gene (5 bases). Germline V gene sequence: CDR1 MNHEY, CDR2 SMNVEV (reference sequence). CDR3 size: 13 residues. V was clipped by 8 bases and J by 11 bases, with 18 bases between them. The CDR3, as DNA: TGTGCCAGCGGAGGCACCTCTGGGGGGAAACTGTTTTTT. Its translation is CASGGTSGGKLFF. The full variable domain, completed using reference TRBV27 and TRBJ1-4, is EAQVTQNPRYLITVTGKKLTVTCSQNMNHEYMSWYRQDPGLGLRQIYYSMNVEVTDKGDVPEGYKVSRKEKRNFPLILESPSPNQTSLYFCASGGTSGGKLFFGSGTQLSVL.